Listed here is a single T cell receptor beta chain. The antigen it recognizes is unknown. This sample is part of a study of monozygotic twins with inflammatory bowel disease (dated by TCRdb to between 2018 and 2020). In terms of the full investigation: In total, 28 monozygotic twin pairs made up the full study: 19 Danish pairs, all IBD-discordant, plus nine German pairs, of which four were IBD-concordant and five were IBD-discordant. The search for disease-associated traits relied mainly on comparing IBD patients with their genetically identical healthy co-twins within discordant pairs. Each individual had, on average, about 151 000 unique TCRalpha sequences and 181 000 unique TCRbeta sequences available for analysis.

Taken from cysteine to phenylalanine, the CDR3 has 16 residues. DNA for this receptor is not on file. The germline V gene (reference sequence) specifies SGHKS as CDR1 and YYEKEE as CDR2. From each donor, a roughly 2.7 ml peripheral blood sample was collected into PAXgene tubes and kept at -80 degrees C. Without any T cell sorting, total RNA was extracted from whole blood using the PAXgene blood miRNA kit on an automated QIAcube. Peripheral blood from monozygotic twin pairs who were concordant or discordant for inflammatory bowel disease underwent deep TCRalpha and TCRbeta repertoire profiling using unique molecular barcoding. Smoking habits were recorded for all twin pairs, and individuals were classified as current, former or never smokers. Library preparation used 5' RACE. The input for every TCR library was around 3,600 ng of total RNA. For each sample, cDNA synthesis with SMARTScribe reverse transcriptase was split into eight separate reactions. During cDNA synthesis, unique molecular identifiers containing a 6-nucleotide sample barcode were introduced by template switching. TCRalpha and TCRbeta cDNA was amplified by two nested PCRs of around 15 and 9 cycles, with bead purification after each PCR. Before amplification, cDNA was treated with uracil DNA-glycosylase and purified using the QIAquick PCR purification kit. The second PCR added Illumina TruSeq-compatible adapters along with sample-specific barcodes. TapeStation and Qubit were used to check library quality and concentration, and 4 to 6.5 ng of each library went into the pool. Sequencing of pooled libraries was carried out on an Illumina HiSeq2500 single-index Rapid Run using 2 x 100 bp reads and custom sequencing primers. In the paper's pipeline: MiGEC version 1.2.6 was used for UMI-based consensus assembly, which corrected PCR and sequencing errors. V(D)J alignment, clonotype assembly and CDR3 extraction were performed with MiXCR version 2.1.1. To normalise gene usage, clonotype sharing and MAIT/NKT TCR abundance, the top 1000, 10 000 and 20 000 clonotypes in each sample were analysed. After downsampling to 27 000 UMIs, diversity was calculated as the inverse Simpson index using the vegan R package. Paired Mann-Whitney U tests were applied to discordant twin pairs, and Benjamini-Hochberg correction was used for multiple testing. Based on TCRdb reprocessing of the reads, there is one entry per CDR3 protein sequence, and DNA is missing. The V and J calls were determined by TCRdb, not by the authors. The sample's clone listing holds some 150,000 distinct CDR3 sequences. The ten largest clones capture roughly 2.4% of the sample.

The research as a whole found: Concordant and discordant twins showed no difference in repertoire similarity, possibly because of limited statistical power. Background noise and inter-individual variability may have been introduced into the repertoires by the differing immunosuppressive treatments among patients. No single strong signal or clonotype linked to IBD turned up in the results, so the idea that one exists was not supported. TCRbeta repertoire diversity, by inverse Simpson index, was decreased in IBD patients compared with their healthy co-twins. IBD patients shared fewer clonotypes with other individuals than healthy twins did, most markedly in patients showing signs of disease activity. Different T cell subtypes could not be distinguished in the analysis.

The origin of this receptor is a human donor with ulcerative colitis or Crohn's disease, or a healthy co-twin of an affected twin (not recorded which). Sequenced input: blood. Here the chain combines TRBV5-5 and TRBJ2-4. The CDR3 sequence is CASSLDDVLAKNIQYF.